Listed here are 11 T cell receptor beta chains from one sample, sequenced in a study of cytomegalovirus exposure and HLA in healthy donors (TCRdb year 2017). Receptors were amplified or captured by the immunoSEQ multiplex PCR assay. The multiplex PCR relied on a mix of 60 forward primers for TCR Vbeta segments and 13 reverse primers for TCR Jbeta segments. TCRdb took over this immuneACCESS table, retaining in-frame rearrangements with V and J assigned. Such tables are incomplete; in checked studies, under half of the missing clones stem from an unresolved V gene, and the remainder is unexplained. For this sample the table gives 140,000 to 150,000 clones, of which about 80% were detected only once. The ten largest account for around 4.4% of the sample. The sample was PBMCs. The receptors shown here come from a man aged 35 to 55 in good health and CMV-seronegative.

The V call is TRBV9, the J call TRBJ1-6, with no clear D. This CDR3 has 15 residues. V lost 4 bases to trimming and J lost 4 bases, with 12 bases between them. CDR1 SGDLS and CDR2 YYNGEE come from the germline V gene. CDR3 protein: CASSPLGNYNSPLHF. The CDR3 nucleotides read TGTGCCAGCAGCCCACTAGGGAATTATAATTCACCCCTCCACTTT.

The chain links TRBV28 to TRBJ2-3, with 10 bases identical to TRBD1. Germline CDR1 and CDR2: MDHEN and SYDVKM. J lost 4 bases, V lost 7 bases, and 5 bases had no gene match. This CDR3 has 14 amino acids. CDR3 DNA: TGTGCCAGCAAGGTAGGACAGGGGGCAGATACGCAGTATTTT. It yields the protein CASKVGQGADTQYF.

V and J are TRBV7-8 and TRBJ2-7; 10 positions agree with TRBD1. This CDR3 region has 14 residues. The germline CDR1 and CDR2 sequences are SGHVS and FQNEAQ. V lost 5 bases to trimming and J lost 5 bases; unmatched junction nucleotides: 6. The CDR3 region has the DNA TGTGCCAGCAGCCTAGGGACAGGGGACCACGAGCAGTACTTC. Amino acid sequence: CASSLGTGDHEQYF.

The chain recombines TRBV18 with TRBJ2-1, with 8 bases identical to TRBD1. The germline V gene encodes CDR1 KGHSH and CDR2 LQKENI. V lost 4 bases, J lost 2 bases, and 7 bases stayed unmatched. The CDR3 runs to 16 residues. The CDR3 bases are TGTGCCAGCTCACGGGCCGAGACAGGGGCCTACAATGAGCAGTTCTTC. It yields the protein CASSRAETGAYNEQFF.

The chain employs TRBV7-2 and TRBJ1-2; 12 bases agree with TRBD1. Germline loops: CDR1 SGHTA, CDR2 FQGNSA. The CDR3 totals 16 residues. The junction had 6 bases not matched to a gene; V was cut back by 5 bases and J by 2 bases. In DNA form, the CDR3 reads TGTGCCAGCAGCAAGGGACAGGGGGCGAACAACTATGGCTACACCTTC. Translated, it gives CASSKGQGANNYGYTF.

The V call is TRBV25-1, the J call TRBJ2-3; D unclear. The length of the CDR3 is 15 residues. The germline V gene has CDR1 MGHDK and CDR2 SYGVNS. V gave up 1 base and J gave up 2 bases, with 10 bases separating them. CDR3 sequence: CASSESARLTDTQYF. CDR3 in DNA: TGTGCCAGCAGTGAATCAGCCAGGCTCACAGATACGCAGTATTTT.

The gene calls are TRBV9 and TRBJ2-2; D is possibly TRBD2 (6 bases). The CDR3 is made up of 17 amino acids. Germline V gene data show CDR1 as SGDLS and CDR2 as YYNGEE. V lost 0 bases to trimming and J lost 3 bases, with 15 bases between them. CDR3 nucleotides: TGTGCCAGCAGCGTAGTATGGGGGGATCTACACACCGGGGAGCTGTTTTTT. Its translation is CASSVVWGDLHTGELFF.

V gene TRBV5-5 combines with J gene TRBJ2-7; TRBD2 agrees at 13 bases. Germline V gives CDR1 SGHKS, CDR2 YYEKEE (reference sequence). The CDR3 covers 16 residues. J was trimmed by 7 bases and V by 3 bases; bases with no gene match: 10. The CDR3 sequence: CASSWGLAGTFGEQYF. Written as DNA, the CDR3 is TGTGCCAGCAGCTGGGGACTAGCGGGGACTTTTGGTGAGCAGTACTTC.

This clone was seen a few times. CDR3 sequence reads: CASSGGQAYEQYF. The CDR3, as DNA: TGTGCCAGCAGCGGGGGACAGGCCTACGAGCAGTACTTC. The chain combines TRBV7-2 with TRBJ2-7; 8 bases are a match to TRBD1. The ends lost 5 bases at V and 2 bases at J; junction bases unmatched: 2. This CDR3 has 13 residues. Germline V gene lookup returns CDR1 SGHTA and CDR2 FQGNSA.

This clone was counted a few times. This chain connects TRBV4-3 to TRBJ2-3, with D perhaps TRBD2 (5 bases). This CDR3 spans 16 amino acids. The germline CDR1 and CDR2 sequences are LGHNA and YSLEER. V lost 4 bases and J lost 2, with 16 bases in between. DNA of the CDR3: TGCGCCAGCAGCCGATCAACCGGGATCAACACAGATACGCAGTATTTT. This encodes CASSRSTGINTDTQYF.

The chain joins TRBV7-2 to TRBJ1-4; 8 positions agree with TRBD1. The CDR3 extends over 14 amino acids. The germline V gene has CDR1 SGHTA and CDR2 FQGNSA. V trimming: 1 base; J trimming: 8 bases; junction bases outside the gene matches: 3. CDR3 loop: CASSLGRGQEKLFF. The CDR3 nucleotides are TGTGCCAGCAGCTTAGGCAGGGGGCAAGAAAAACTGTTTTTT.